The rows below give T cell receptor beta chains drawn from one sample of a study of post-analysis software for immune sequencing data. TCRdb re-called the PCR reads through MiXCR, storing one row per CDR3 protein. The table includes roughly 800,000 distinct CDR3 sequences, roughly 50% detected once. Sample: blood. The receptors come from a girl between 5 and 17 years old with multiple sclerosis. Both conserved end residues are part of each CDR3. D genes are given only for firm matches. Part of the rows lack a size; the others show once, few, many or a class for expanded clones.

NA few TRBJ2-3 TRBV20-1 TGCAGTGCTAGCCCTACAAGGAGACTTAGCACAGATACGCAGTATTTT CSASPTRRLSTDTQYF
NA NA TRBJ2-7 TRBV29-1 TGCAGCGTTGAATTCGCCAGAAACTACGAGCAGTACTTC CSVEFARNYEQYF
TRBD1 few TRBJ1-2 TRBV12-3/TRBV12-4 TGTGCCAGCAGCCGTCGGGACAGGGGTAACTATGGCTACACCTTC CASSRRDRGNYGYTF
NA NA TRBJ2-1 TRBV5-1 TGCGCCAGCAATGCGGGGCTACCTTACAATGAGCAGTTCTTC CASNAGLPYNEQFF
NA NA TRBJ2-1 TRBV2 TGTGCCAGCAGTGTATCGGGTCGGGACCATGAGCAGTTCTTC CASSVSGRDHEQFF
TRBD2 NA TRBJ2-1 TRBV5-1 TGCGCCAGCAGCCCGGGACTAGCGGGAATCTGGGAGCAGTTCTTC CASSPGLAGIWEQFF
TRBD1 NA TRBJ1-5 TRBV28 TGTGCCAGCAGTAAGGACAGGGGGCCGCCCCAGCATTTT CASSKDRGPPQHF
NA few TRBJ1-2 TRBV6-5 TGTGCCAGCATAAGTCCGGGGGACTATGGCTACACCTTC CASISPGDYGYTF
TRBD1 few TRBJ1-2 TRBV6-5 TGTGCCAGCAGTTACGGCCAGGGGGCTCTTGGCTACACCTTC CASSYGQGALGYTF
TRBD2 NA TRBJ2-5 TRBV7-2 TGTGCCAGCAGCGTCGGGGGACTAGCGGGTGAAGAGACCCAGTACTTC CASSVGGLAGEETQYF
NA NA TRBJ2-7 TRBV20-1 TGCAGTGTGAGTAGTAGCGGAACCTACGAGCAGTACTTC CSVSSSGTYEQYF
NA NA TRBJ1-2 TRBV7-9 TGTGCCAGCAGCCCCTTGACAGTAAACTATGGCTACACCTTC CASSPLTVNYGYTF
NA NA TRBJ2-2 TRBV20-1 TGCAGTGCCCTACGGGCGCAAAACACCGGGGAGCTGTTTTTT CSALRAQNTGELFF
TRBD2 NA TRBJ2-7 TRBV24-1 TGTGCCACCAGTGAGGTCCTAGCGGGAGGCGAGAGATTGTACTTC CATSEVLAGGERLYF
NA NA TRBJ2-1 TRBV30 TGTGCCTGGAGTAGGCCGAATGAGCAGTTCTTC CAWSRPNEQFF
NA NA TRBJ2-1 TRBV6-2/TRBV6-3 TGTGCCAGCAGTTACTCGAGACGGTACAATGAGCAGTTCTTC CASSYSRRYNEQFF
NA many TRBJ1-2 TRBV6-5 TGTGCCAGCAGTTACTCGAACCCAGGGGTACAGGATGGCTACACCTTC CASSYSNPGVQDGYTF
NA NA TRBJ2-7 TRBV5-1 TGCGCCAGCAGCCTACACCGGGACTTCTCCTACGAGCAGTACTTC CASSLHRDFSYEQYF
NA NA TRBJ2-6 TRBV2 TGTGCCAGCAGGACAGATGGGGCCAACGTCCTGACTTTC CASRTDGANVLTF
TRBD1 NA TRBJ2-7 TRBV2 TGTGCCAGCAGTGCGAGGATAGTCGGGACAGGGAGCCACGAGCAGTACTTC CASSARIVGTGSHEQYF
TRBD1 NA TRBJ2-7 TRBV25-1 TGTGCCAGCAGTGAATCGGGACAGGGGACTACGAAGCAGTACTTC CASSESGQGTTKQYF
NA few TRBJ2-3 TRBV5-5 TGTGCCACCAGAACGACGGATCATTCAGATACGCAGTATTTT CATRTTDHSDTQYF
NA NA TRBJ2-2 TRBV7-3 TGTGCCAGCGGCGCAGGGGCTTACACCGGGGAGCTGTTTTTT CASGAGAYTGELFF
TRBD1 NA TRBJ2-5 TRBV18 TGTGCCAGTACCGGGACAGAAGAGACCCAGTACTTC CASTGTEETQYF
NA NA TRBJ2-5 TRBV6-5 TGTGCCAGCAGTTCCCCGACATCAAGGGGGACCCAGTACTTC CASSSPTSRGTQYF
NA NA TRBJ1-1 TRBV7-9 TGTGCCAGCAGCTTATTGGCAATTAACACTGAAGCTTTCTTT CASSLLAINTEAFF
TRBD1 NA TRBJ2-3 TRBV5-6 TGTGCCAGCAGCCCGACGGACAGGGGATTAAGGCAGTATTTT CASSPTDRGLRQYF
TRBD1 NA TRBJ2-3 TRBV7-9 TGTGCCAGCAGCTCGGGACAGTACGCAGATACGCAGTATTTT CASSSGQYADTQYF